What follows is one T cell receptor (beta chain) and its context. Its antigen is unknown. Blood libraries mostly used roughly 520 ng genomic DNA, six replicates each. Repertoires were generated with immunoSEQ multiplex PCR, while TCRdb's copy carries only in-frame clones and drops some. The data contain over 10,000 clones, about 61% of them singletons. This specimen comes from a study of neoadjuvant anti-PD-1 for oral cavity cancer. The wider study: Around day 43, patients without progression received a fourth nivolumab dose before surgery. General observations from the study: With a few patients per group, TCR findings need larger cohorts.

Germline CDR1 LNHDA, CDR2 SQIVND (reference sequence). The trim removed 7 bases at V and 6 bases at J, leaving 5 bases unmatched. This CDR3 is 14 amino acids long. Time point indicated: after neoadjuvant nivolumab, at surgical resection. These newly diagnosed stage II-IVA oral cavity squamous cell carcinoma patients had no prior systemic or radiation treatment. The sample was PBMCs, taken after nivolumab (anti-PD-1) treatment. This receptor was taken from a person aged 35 to 85 with oral cavity squamous cell carcinoma. The chain couples TRBV19 to TRBJ1-5; TRBD1 agrees at 11 bases. CDR3 coding DNA: TGTGCCAGTACCGGGACAGGGGGGGTTCAGCCCCAGCATTTT. It is translated as CASTGTGGVQPQHF. Drawing the rest from reference TRBV19 and TRBJ1-5, the complete variable domain is DGGITQSPKYLFRKEGQNVTLSCEQNLNHDAMYWYRQDPGQGLRLIYYSQIVNDFQKGDIAEGYSVSREKKESFPLTVTSAQKNPTAFYLCASTGTGGVQPQHFGDGTRLSIL.